This T cell receptor (beta chain) appears in the sequencing data of a study of blood T cell repertoires in COVID-19. Study-level information: COVID-19 samples collected from the United States, Italy and Spain covered acute and convalescent phases. Sample material is recorded as cDNA or gDNA derived from T cells, B-cell-depleted T cells, or PBMCs.

As originally analysed: For nucleated cells, counts were estimated from reference gene primer amplification. This table comes from immunoSEQ multiplex PCR, and its TCRdb copy is limited to in-frame clones, with some not included. V, J and clone size are taken as reported in that table, and D and trimming were inferred from the DNA itself. This table has over 200,000 clones, 88% appearing once. V was cut by 5 bases and J by 7 bases, with 16 bases left in between. Germline lookup yields CDR1 KGHDR and CDR2 SFDVKD. The CDR3 has 15 amino acids. The chain couples TRBV24-1 to TRBJ2-2; weak D call: TRBD2 (6 bases). The TCR was taken from a woman in her 30s with acute or convalescent COVID-19. Sequencing input: peripheral blood. The CDR3 sequence is CATSVEGGPNGELFF. The CDR3 bases are TGTGCCACCAGTGTGGAGGGCGGGCCTAACGGGGAGCTGTTTTTT.